This T cell receptor (beta chain) was obtained from a study of vaccination effects on CD4 cells after COVID-19 (dated by TCRdb to between 2021 and 2023). Context from the whole study: Each participant received two doses of an mRNA SARS-CoV-2 vaccine, either BNT162b2 or mRNA-1273. A total of 9 to 11 COVID-19 convalescent patients and a handful of SARS-CoV-2-naive healthy vaccine recipients were included in the full study. SARS-CoV-2 spike-specific CD4+ TCR repertoires from before and after mRNA vaccination were compared in COVID-19 convalescent patients and in infection-naive vaccine recipients. The Oncomine TCR Beta short-read assay on an Illumina iSeq 100 was used to sequence cultures from other donors in the study. Points the paper makes about the study in general: The study was limited by a small number of convalescent patients, and early post-infection timepoints were lacking. At late post-vaccination timepoints, both infection-induced and vaccine-induced clones showed marked clonal contraction, consistent with waning T cell responses. In healthy vaccine recipients, vaccine-induced clones were almost all SARS-CoV-2 mono-reactive, with only 1 of 255 cross-reactive with common cold coronaviruses.

The library was prepared using the immunoSEQ multiplex PCR assay. DNA from the cultured, isolated CD4+ T cells was subjected to TCR beta CDR3 sequencing. Processing in the source paper ran as follows. Non-productive TCR sequences were removed and reads were trimmed to the CDR3 region, keeping CDR3s of at least 7 amino acids. Antigen-specific clonotypes were identified with the MANAFEST web app by comparing expansion in peptide wells against reference cultures. For clones to be considered positive, expansion at FDR<0.05 versus reference and all other wells, an odds ratio above 5, and a frequency above 0.1% in two replicate wells were required. A clonotype was called cross-reactive if it was significantly expanded both in SARS-CoV-2 spike wells and in at least one common cold coronavirus spike condition. Levenshtein distance calculated with the stringdist R package was used to assess CDR3 similarity, and unrooted trees were constructed with ape in R 3.6.1. The immuneACCESS repertoire file appears here via TCRdb, limited to in-frame rearrangements. These files lack a portion of the clones; in checked studies, under half of the deficit traces to unresolved V genes, and the cause of the others is not known. Clone size and the V and J calls come from that table; the DNA yielded D and trimming. For this sample the table gives 35,000 to 50,000 clones, of which 55% to 75% were detected only once. About 28% of the sample rests with the top ten.

The ViraFEST assay stimulated PBMC with viral peptide pools and then used TCR sequencing to identify antigen-specific CD4+ T cell clonotypes by expansion. After more than nine days of culture, CD4+ T cells were isolated with the EasySep CD4+ T cell isolation kit. Negative nucleocapsid antibody results before and after vaccination confirmed that the healthy vaccine recipients had no prior SARS-CoV-2 infection. Each well held two million PBMC cultured in IMDM containing roughly 4.9% human AB serum, 9 to 10 IU/ml IL-2 and gentamicin, along with around 11 ug/ml peptides. On days 3 and 7, half of the culture medium was replaced with fresh IL-2-containing medium. Unless otherwise noted, each peptide stimulation condition was cultured in triplicate wells. PBMC were separated from whole blood using Ficoll-Paque Plus gradient centrifugation and were then either cryopreserved at -140C or used fresh. Overlapping peptide pools spanned the spike proteins of SARS-CoV-2 and the common cold coronaviruses HCoV-NL63, HCoV-OC43 and HCoV-229E. The QIAamp micro DNA kit was used to extract genomic DNA from the cultured CD4+ T cells.

Here V drops 8 bases and J drops 9 bases, and the junction holds 15 bases not matched to any gene. The CDR3 goes from the cysteine to the phenylalanine over 14 residues. Only CDR3 DNA is held: 42 bases, read in frame from base 1. Per the germline V gene, MNHEY is the CDR1 and SVGAGI is the CDR2. For this clone: Its recognized antigen is unknown. No qualities accompany the bases; no much larger clone lies one base away.

The sequencing here drew on CD4+ T cells from PBMCs cultured with HCoV-OC43 spike peptides, taken before COVID-19 vaccination. According to the study, the label for this sample's cell subset or site signals: HCoV-OC43 spike overlapping peptide pool stimulation. The chain joins TRBV6-5 to TRBJ2-7, and 8 bases in between align with TRBD2. This clonotype was sampled from a human donor who received a COVID-19 vaccine. The CDR3 loop reads CASQPGTRPRGQYF. The DNA sequence is given as TGTGCCAGCCAGCCCGGGACTAGACCCCGCGGGCAGTACTTC.